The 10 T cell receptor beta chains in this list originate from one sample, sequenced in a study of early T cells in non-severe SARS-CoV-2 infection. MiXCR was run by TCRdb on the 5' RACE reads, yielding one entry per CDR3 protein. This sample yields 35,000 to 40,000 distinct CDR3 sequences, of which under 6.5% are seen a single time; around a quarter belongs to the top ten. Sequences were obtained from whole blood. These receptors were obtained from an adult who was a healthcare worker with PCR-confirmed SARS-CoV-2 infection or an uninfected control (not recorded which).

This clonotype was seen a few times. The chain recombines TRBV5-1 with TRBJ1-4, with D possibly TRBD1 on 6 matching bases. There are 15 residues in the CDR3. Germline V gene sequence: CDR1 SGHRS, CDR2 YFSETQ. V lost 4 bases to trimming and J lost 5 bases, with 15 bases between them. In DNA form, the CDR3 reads TGCGCCAGCAGCGACACAGGGACGGAGAATGAAAAACTGTTTTTT. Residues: CASSDTGTENEKLFF.

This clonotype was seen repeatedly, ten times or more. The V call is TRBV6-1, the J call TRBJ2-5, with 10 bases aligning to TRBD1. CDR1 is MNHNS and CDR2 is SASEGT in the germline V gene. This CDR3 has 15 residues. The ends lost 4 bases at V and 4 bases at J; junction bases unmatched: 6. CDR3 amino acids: CASSARTGGGETQYF. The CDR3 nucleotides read TGTGCCAGCAGTGCTAGGACAGGGGGGGGAGAGACCCAGTACTTC.

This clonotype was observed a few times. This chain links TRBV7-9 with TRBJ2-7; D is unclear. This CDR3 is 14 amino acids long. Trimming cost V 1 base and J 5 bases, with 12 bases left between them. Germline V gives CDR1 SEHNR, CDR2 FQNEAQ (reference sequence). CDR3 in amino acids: CASSLVGLGNEQYF. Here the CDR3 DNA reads TGTGCCAGCAGCTTAGTCGGGCTGGGCAACGAGCAGTACTTC.

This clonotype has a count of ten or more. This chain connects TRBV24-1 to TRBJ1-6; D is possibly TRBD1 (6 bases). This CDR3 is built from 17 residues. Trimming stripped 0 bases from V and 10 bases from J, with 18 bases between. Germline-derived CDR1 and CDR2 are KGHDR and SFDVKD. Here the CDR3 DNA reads TGTGCCACCAGTGATTTGGTGCCGGGGCAGGGGTACTCACCCCTCCACTTT. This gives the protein CATSDLVPGQGYSPLHF.

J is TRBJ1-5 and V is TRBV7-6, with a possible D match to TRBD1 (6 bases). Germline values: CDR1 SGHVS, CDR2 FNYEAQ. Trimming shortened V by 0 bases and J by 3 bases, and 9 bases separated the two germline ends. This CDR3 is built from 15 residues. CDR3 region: CASSLASGVNQPQHF. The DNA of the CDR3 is TGTGCCAGCAGCTTAGCATCAGGGGTCAATCAGCCCCAGCATTTT. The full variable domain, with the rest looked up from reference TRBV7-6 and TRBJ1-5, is GAGVSQSPRYKVTKRGQDVALRCDPISGHVSLYWYRQALGQGPEFLTYFNYEAQQDKSGLPNDRFSAERPEGSISTLTIQRTEQRDSAMYRCASSLASGVNQPQHFGDGTRLSIL.

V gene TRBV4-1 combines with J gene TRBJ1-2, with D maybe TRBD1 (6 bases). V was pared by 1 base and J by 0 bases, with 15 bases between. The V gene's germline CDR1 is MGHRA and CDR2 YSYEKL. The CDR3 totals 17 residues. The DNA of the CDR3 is TGCGCCAGCAGCCAAGTCCTAAGGGGGTCTACTAACTATGGCTACACCTTC. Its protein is CASSQVLRGSTNYGYTF.

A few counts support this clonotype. CDR3 sequence (DNA): TGTGCCAGCAGACCCACAGGGAAGGGTTCCTACGAGCAGTACTTC. This codes for CASRPTGKGSYEQYF. The chain couples TRBV2 to TRBJ2-7; tentative D call: TRBD1 (6 bases). Germline-derived CDR1 and CDR2 are SNHLY and FYNNEI. The V and J ends lost 6 bases and 1 base respectively, with 16 bases between them. The CDR3 sequence is 15 residues long.

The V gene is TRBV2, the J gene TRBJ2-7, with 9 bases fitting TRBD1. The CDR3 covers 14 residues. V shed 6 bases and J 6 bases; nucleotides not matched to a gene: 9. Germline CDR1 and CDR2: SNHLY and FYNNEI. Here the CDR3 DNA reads TGTGCCAGCAGCGGGGGACAGGGTTTGGGCGAGCAGTACTTC. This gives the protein CASSGGQGLGEQYF.

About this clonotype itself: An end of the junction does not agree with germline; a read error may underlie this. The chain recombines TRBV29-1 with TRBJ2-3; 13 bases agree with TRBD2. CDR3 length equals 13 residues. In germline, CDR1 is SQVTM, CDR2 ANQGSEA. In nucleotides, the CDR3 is TGCAGCGTTGAACCCGGACTAGCGGGAGTCAAGAATTTT. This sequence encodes CSVEPGLAGVKNF.

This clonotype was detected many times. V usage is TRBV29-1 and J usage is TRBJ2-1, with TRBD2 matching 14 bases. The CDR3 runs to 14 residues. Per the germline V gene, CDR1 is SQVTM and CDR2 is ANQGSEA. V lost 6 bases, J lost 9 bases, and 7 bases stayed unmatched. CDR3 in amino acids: CSVIGTSGSSEQFF. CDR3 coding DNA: TGCAGCGTAATAGGGACTAGCGGGAGTAGTGAGCAGTTCTTC.